The 18 T cell receptor beta chains presented below share a single source sample, sequenced in a study of radiotherapy plus CTLA-4 blockade in lung cancer. Clones were sequenced by immunoSEQ multiplex PCR, and TCRdb holds only the in-frame ones, with some missing. The data show 60,000 to 70,000 clones, about 80% seen once. The sample in question was peripheral blood, obtained from a patient treated with radiotherapy plus ipilimumab. The receptors stem from a human donor with non-small cell lung cancer who had a complete response to radiotherapy plus ipilimumab.

The J gene is TRBJ1-4, the V gene TRBV30; perhaps TRBD1 as D (5 bases). Between the trimmed V and J ends, which lost 2 bases and 5 bases, there was a span of 21 bases. Germline assignment: CDR1 GTSNPN and CDR2 SVGIG (reference sequence). This CDR3 has 17 amino acids. In nucleotides, the CDR3 is TGTGCCTGGAGTCGAGCCCGGGACCCCCGGCCGAATGAAAAACTGTTTTTT. It is translated as CAWSRARDPRPNEKLFF.

V gene TRBV7-2 combines with J gene TRBJ2-3, with D perhaps given as TRBD1 or TRBD2 (6 bases each). Germline V gives CDR1 SGHTA, CDR2 FQGNSA. This CDR3 has 16 amino acids. V dropped 5 bases and J dropped 1 base, with 16 bases sitting between them. The CDR3 DNA sequence: TGTGCCAGCAGCCCTGTAGGGGGGTACGGCACAGATACGCAGTATTTT. This translates into CASSPVGGYGTDTQYF.

The V call is TRBV5-1, the J call TRBJ2-1; TRBD2 agrees at 7 bases. V lost 0 bases to trimming and J lost 2 bases; unmatched junction nucleotides: 2. This CDR3 has 15 residues. CDR1 SGHRS and CDR2 YFSETQ come from the germline V gene. DNA for the CDR3: TGCGCCAGCAGCTTGGAAGGACTAGCCTACAATGAGCAGTTCTTC. This translates into CASSLEGLAYNEQFF.

By frequency in the sample, this clone is large (0.1 to 1%). Other DNA sequences in the sample encode the same CDR3. This chain connects TRBV19 to TRBJ2-3; no definite D call. The V and J ends lost 1 base and 1 base respectively, with 0 bases between them. This CDR3 is built from 12 residues. CDR1 is LNHDA and CDR2 is SQIVND in the germline V gene (reference sequence). The CDR3 sequence: CASSIGTDTQYF. CDR3 DNA sequence: TGTGCCAGTAGTATAGGCACAGATACGCAGTATTTT.

This clone came up a few times. The V gene is TRBV19, the J gene TRBJ1-2; D remains ambiguous. V lost 3 bases to trimming and J lost 6 bases, with 8 bases between them. Germline CDR1 reads LNHDA; CDR2 reads SQIVND (reference sequence). This CDR3 spans 12 amino acids. CDR3 in DNA: TGTGCCAGTAGTATGTGGGGAGATGGCTACACCTTC. Translated: CASSMWGDGYTF.

This sequence joins TRBV15 and TRBJ1-5; TRBD1 matches 7 bases. V lost 9 bases and J lost 5; bases outside the gene matches: 7. There are 13 residues in the CDR3. Germline V CDR1 and CDR2: LNHNV, YYDKDF (reference sequence). The CDR3 region is CATTYRGDQPQHF. The CDR3 DNA reads as TGTGCCACTACTTACAGGGGCGATCAGCCCCAGCATTTT.

The chain couples TRBV10-3 to TRBJ2-1, with a tentative D call TRBD1 (5 bases). Germline-derived CDR1 and CDR2 are ENHRY and SYGVKD. V gave up 6 bases and J gave up 8 bases, with 11 bases separating them. The CDR3 runs to 12 residues. The CDR3 nucleotides read TGTGCCATCAGACAGGCCACGGATGAGCAGTTCTTC. Its translation is CAIRQATDEQFF.

This chain links TRBV10-2 with TRBJ2-3; 10 nucleotides align to TRBD2. J lost 9 bases, V lost 7 bases, and 16 bases had no gene match. The germline V gene encodes CDR1 WSHSY and CDR2 SAAADI. The CDR3 runs to 16 residues. The CDR3 region has the DNA TGCGCCAGCACCCCGACTAGCGGGCTGGTCGGGGACACGCAGTATTTT. Its translation is CASTPTSGLVGDTQYF.

The gene calls are TRBV7-8 and TRBJ1-1; TRBD1 might be the D (6 bases). Deletions cut 4 bases from V and 5 bases from J, with 20 bases between. The CDR3 totals 16 residues. CDR1 is SGHVS and CDR2 is FQNEAQ in the germline V gene. In DNA, the CDR3 is TGTGCCAGCAGCTCCCTAGGGGGGGGCGCTTGGACTGAAGCTTTCTTT. Translating gives CASSSLGGGAWTEAFF.

The chain combines TRBV5-1 with TRBJ2-7, with no clear D. With 1 base removed from V and 3 bases from J, the gap between germline ends came to 5 bases. Germline loops: CDR1 SGHRS, CDR2 YFSETQ. The CDR3 sequence is 12 residues long. In DNA form, the CDR3 reads TGCGCCAGCAGCTTGAACGACTACGAGCAGTACTTC. Its protein product is CASSLNDYEQYF. Variable domain in full (rest from reference TRBV5-1 and TRBJ2-7): KAGVTQTPRYLIKTRGQQVTLSCSPISGHRSVSWYQQTPGQGLQFLFEYFSETQRNKGNFPGRFSGRQFSNSRSEMNVSTLELGDSALYLCASSLNDYEQYFGPGTRLTVT.

The V call is TRBV7-8, the J call TRBJ1-2; D remains unclear. V was pared by 0 bases and J by 4 bases, with 9 bases between. Looked up from germline, CDR1 is SGHVS and CDR2 is FQNEAQ. The CDR3 is 14 residues long. The CDR3 sequence: CASSLARSSYGYTF. CDR3 DNA sequence: TGTGCCAGCAGCTTAGCGCGGTCCTCCTATGGCTACACCTTC.

Concerning this clone itself: At one end the junction does not follow the germline gene, possibly because of a read error. The chain couples TRBV7-7 to TRBJ2-5; TRBD1 agrees at 9 bases. Germline V lookup: CDR1 SSHAT, CDR2 FNYEAQ (reference sequence). This CDR3 is 14 amino acids long. The CDR3 loop is CASSADRGQETQYF. The DNA for the CDR3 is TGTGCTAGCAGCGCGGACAGGGGACAAGAGACCCAGTACTTC.

V usage is TRBV10-1 and J usage is TRBJ1-1; possibly TRBD1 for D (5 bases). This CDR3 is built from 14 residues. The V gene's germline CDR1 is WNHNN and CDR2 SYGVQD (reference sequence). Trimming took off 6 bases at V and 6 bases at J, with 17 bases between the two ends. CDR3: CASSDQDNDAEAFF. The CDR3 region has the DNA TGCGCCAGCAGCGACCAGGACAACGATGCTGAAGCTTTCTTT.

As regards this clone: The same CDR3 arises from other DNA sequences in this sample as well. The DNA for the CDR3 is TGTGCCAGCAGCCCCCGTGGGACATACCACGGGCAGTACTTC. Translating gives CASSPRGTYHGQYF. J is TRBJ2-7 and V is TRBV7-2; weak D call: TRBD1 (6 bases). Germline V CDR1 and CDR2: SGHTA, FQGNSA. The V end was cut by 5 bases, the J end by 9 bases, with 20 bases between. The CDR3 loop spans 14 amino acids. The full variable domain, its missing parts supplied by reference TRBV7-2 and TRBJ2-7, is GAGVSQSPSNKVTEKGKDVELRCDPISGHTALYWYRQSLGQGLEFLIYFQGNSAPDKSGLPSDRFSAERTGGSVSTLTIQRTQQEDSAVYLCASSPRGTYHGQYFGPGTRLTVT.

This chain joins TRBV30 and TRBJ1-1, with D tentatively TRBD1 (6 bases). The CDR3 has 17 residues. Germline CDR1 GTSNPN, CDR2 SVGIG (reference sequence). V was cut by 2 bases and J by 8 bases, with 27 bases left in between. The CDR3 DNA reads TGTGCCTGGAGTCAGAGAGGGTCAGGGGCCCGGGTTAGGGAAGCTTTCTTT. It specifies CAWSQRGSGARVREAFF.

The genes are TRBV7-2 and TRBJ2-7, with D perhaps TRBD1 (6 bases). The CDR3 length is 15 residues. CDR1 and CDR2 (germline): SGHTA, FQGNSA. V shed 3 bases and J shed 0 bases, with 12 bases lying between them. The CDR3 protein is CASSFTQGSSYEQYF. The CDR3 nucleotides read TGTGCCAGCAGCTTTACACAGGGAAGCTCCTACGAGCAGTACTTC.

The chain links TRBV10-3 to TRBJ1-3; 7 bases fit TRBD1. This CDR3 has 11 residues. Germline V gene sequence: CDR1 ENHRY, CDR2 SYGVKD. The V gene end was trimmed by 10 bases and the J gene end by 8 bases; junction bases not matched to a gene: 5. CDR3 sequence: CATTTGDTIYF. The CDR3 DNA is TGTGCCACCACAACAGGGGACACCATATATTTT.

This clone was detected a few times. The V call is TRBV7-9, the J call TRBJ1-2; 7 bases agree with TRBD1. J was trimmed by 1 base and V by 5 bases; bases with no gene match: 10. The CDR3 sequence is 16 residues long. Germline V gene data show CDR1 as SEHNR and CDR2 as FQNEAQ (reference sequence). CDR3 DNA: TGTGCCAGCAGCCCTATGGTGGGACAGCGTAACTATGGCTACACCTTC. It translates to CASSPMVGQRNYGYTF.